These 19 T cell receptor beta chains came from one sample sequenced in a study of blood T cells in healthy people across ages. Sample-barcoded 5' priming and a J-beta primer mix drove a second PCR of about 6 to 12 cycles. Each CDR3 protein is one row after TCRdb ran MiXCR on the 5' RACE reads. In the table there are 1.5 million to 2 million distinct CDR3 sequences, about 30% of which are singletons. Sequencing used blood. These receptors were obtained from a woman younger than 45 in good health.

V usage is TRBV20-1 and J usage is TRBJ2-6; TRBD1 aligns across 11 bases. This CDR3 spans 19 amino acids. V gave up 0 bases and J gave up 0 bases; unmatched junction bases: 7. Germline CDR1 DFQATT, CDR2 SNEGSKA (reference sequence). CDR3 sequence reads: CSAREALGQGVSGANVLTF. In DNA, the CDR3 is TGCAGTGCTAGAGAGGCCTTGGGACAGGGGGTCTCTGGGGCCAACGTCCTGACTTTC.

The chain is built from TRBV5-1 and TRBJ2-3; 7 bases map to TRBD1. The CDR3 runs to 15 residues. Germline V gene sequence: CDR1 SGHRS, CDR2 YFSETQ. V shed 4 bases and J 0 bases; nucleotides not matched to a gene: 5. The CDR3 DNA reads as TGCGCCAGCAGCGGGGGACAGACTAGCACAGATACGCAGTATTTT. Translation gives CASSGGQTSTDTQYF.

This chain links TRBV7-3 with TRBJ2-1; weak D call: TRBD1 (7 bases). The CDR3 length is 12 residues. Per germline, CDR1 SGHTA and CDR2 FQGTGA. The CDR3 loop reads CATRGVSNEQFF. The CDR3 nucleotides read TGTGCTACCAGGGGGGTTTCCAATGAGCAGTTCTTC.

The chain couples TRBV28 to TRBJ2-5; TRBD1 agrees at 7 bases. Looked up from germline, CDR1 is MDHEN and CDR2 is SYDVKM. The CDR3 is made up of 16 amino acids. With V trimmed by 5 bases and J by 11 bases, 20 bases remained unmatched. The CDR3 spells CASSISTRTGRPLQYF. Here the CDR3 DNA reads TGTGCCAGCAGTATTTCGACTCGGACAGGCCGACCTCTGCAGTACTTC. The variable domain in full, completed from reference TRBV28 and TRBJ2-5, reads DVKVTQSSRYLVKRTGEKVFLECVQDMDHENMFWYRQDPGLGLRLIYFSYDVKMKEKGDIPEGYSVSREKKERFSLILESASTNQTSMYLCASSISTRTGRPLQYFGPGTRLLVL.

The chain has TRBV28 and TRBJ1-2, with 7 nucleotides matching TRBD1. CDR1 and CDR2 (germline): MDHEN, SYDVKM. CDR3 length equals 13 residues. With V trimmed by 5 bases and J by 8 bases, 8 bases remained unmatched. In DNA, the CDR3 is TGTGCCAGCAGTCCAACAGGGGAAGAGGGCTACACCTTC. Residues: CASSPTGEEGYTF.

The chain joins TRBV7-2 to TRBJ2-1; D is possibly TRBD1 or TRBD2 (5 bases each). Germline V CDR1 and CDR2: SGHTA, FQGNSA. CDR3 size: 14 residues. The V end was cut by 5 bases, the J end by 10 bases, with 18 bases between. The CDR3: CASSGRVGTYEQFF. The CDR3 coding sequence is TGTGCCAGCAGCGGACGCGTAGGGACCTACGAGCAGTTCTTC.

This clonotype was observed once. The V call is TRBV3-1, the J call TRBJ1-3; D unresolved. Trimming took 4 bases from V and 2 from J, leaving 12 bases between them. Germline CDR1 is LGHDT and CDR2 is YNNKEL (reference sequence). The CDR3 sequence is 15 residues long. This CDR3 reads CASSPPLAAGNTIYF. The CDR3 coding sequence is TGTGCCAGCAGCCCCCCTCTCGCGGCTGGAAACACCATATATTTT.

This clonotype was seen at least ten times. The junction shows a germline mismatch at one end, possibly a read error. CDR3 in DNA: TGTGCCAGCAGTCTAGCGGGAGGGCCCAAGACCCAGTACTTC. This encodes CASSLAGGPKTQYF. This chain uses TRBV12-3 or TRBV12-4 with TRBJ2-5, with 12 bases matching TRBD2. CDR3 length equals 14 residues.

This clonotype was recorded many times. The chain links TRBV20-1 to TRBJ2-1; D ambiguous. The CDR3 extends over 13 amino acids. The ends were cut back, 3 bases at V and 5 bases at J, with 11 bases in the middle. Germline CDR1 is DFQATT and CDR2 is SNEGSKA (reference sequence). The CDR3 protein is CSASPDVDNEQFF. The CDR3, as DNA: TGCAGTGCTAGCCCGGATGTGGACAATGAGCAGTTCTTC.

Here the CDR3 reads CSVEEGRGRPQHF. The CDR3 DNA is TGCAGCGTTGAAGAAGGCAGGGGTCGGCCCCAGCATTTT. The chain is built from TRBV29-1 and TRBJ1-5; tentatively, D is TRBD1 (6 bases). CDR1 and CDR2 (germline): SQVTM, ANQGSEA. The CDR3 is 13 residues long. Trimming stripped 0 bases from V and 9 bases from J, with 12 bases between.

This clonotype was observed a handful of times. The chain is built from TRBV7-8 and TRBJ2-2, with D possibly being TRBD2 (6 bases). Deletions cut 5 bases from V and 7 bases from J, with 11 bases between. In germline, CDR1 is SGHVS, CDR2 FQNEAQ. The CDR3 extends over 13 amino acids. The CDR3 DNA reads TGTGCCAGCAGCCGGGGGAGCTTCGGGGAGCTGTTTTTT. Its translation is CASSRGSFGELFF.

This chain links TRBV5-6 with TRBJ2-5; D is undetermined. Germline CDR1 and CDR2: SGHDT and YYEEEE. This CDR3 region has 16 residues. V was trimmed by 4 bases and J by 0 bases, leaving 16 bases between them. CDR3 bases: TGTGCCAGCAGCCCAGAAGTTCATAGGTACCAAGAGACCCAGTACTTC. It encodes CASSPEVHRYQETQYF.

The genes are TRBV14 and TRBJ1-1, with D unclear. The CDR3 spans 13 residues. Trimming removed 0 bases at V and 5 bases at J, with 7 bases between. From germline, CDR1 is SGHDN and CDR2 FVKESK. In nucleotides, the CDR3 is TGTGCCAGCAGCCAAGAAGCCAGAACTGAAGCTTTCTTT. This codes for CASSQEARTEAFF.

The V and J genes are TRBV10-2 and TRBJ1-2, with a possible D match to TRBD1 (6 bases). Looked up from germline, CDR1 is WSHSY and CDR2 is SAAADI. The CDR3 loop spans 17 amino acids. V was cut by 0 bases and J by 4 bases, with 18 bases left in between. The CDR3 DNA is TGCGCCAGCAGTGAGTCGTGGACAGTCCCCCCTCTCTATGGCTACACCTTC. It yields the protein CASSESWTVPPLYGYTF.

The CDR3 region is CSVRDTGGKTDTQYF. Here the CDR3 DNA reads TGCAGCGTCCGAGACACAGGGGGCAAAACAGATACGCAGTATTTT. The chain has TRBV29-1 and TRBJ2-3, with 9 positions matching TRBD1. In germline, CDR1 is SQVTM, CDR2 ANQGSEA. This CDR3 has 15 amino acids. V gave up 6 bases and J gave up 3 bases; unmatched junction bases: 10.

This clonotype was counted many times. The chain couples TRBV4-3 to TRBJ2-7, with 15 bases aligning to TRBD2. The CDR3 spans 15 residues. V lost 1 base, J lost 5 bases, and 0 bases stayed unmatched. Germline CDR1 LGHNA, CDR2 YSLEER. The CDR3 is CASSQGTSGRDEQYF. DNA of the CDR3: TGCGCCAGCAGCCAAGGGACTAGCGGGAGGGACGAGCAGTACTTC.

This clonotype has just a few counts. The gene calls are TRBV15 and TRBJ2-3; 7 nucleotides line up with TRBD2. The CDR3 has 17 residues. The germline V gene encodes CDR1 LNHNV and CDR2 YYDKDF (reference sequence). With 0 bases clipped from V and 10 bases from J, the junction kept 16 bases outside the gene matches. CDR3 sequence reads: CATSRDPRSGGSGSQYF. The DNA for the CDR3 is TGTGCCACCAGCAGAGATCCCCGTTCCGGCGGGAGCGGGTCGCAGTATTTT. The full variable domain, rest sourced from reference TRBV15 and TRBJ2-3, is DAMVIQNPRYQVTQFGKPVTLSCSQTLNHNVMYWYQQKSSQAPKLLFHYYDKDFNNEADTPDNFQSRRPNTSFCFLDIRSPGLGDTAMYLCATSRDPRSGGSGSQYFGPGTRLTVL.

This clonotype was recorded a few times. The chain employs TRBV20-1 and TRBJ1-6; the match to TRBD1 covers 9 bases. V shed 6 bases, J shed 7 bases, and the junction held 10 bases outside the gene matches. CDR1 and CDR2 from the germline V gene are DFQATT and SNEGSKA (reference sequence). The CDR3 has 15 residues. CDR3 amino acids: CSALNMGQGNSPLHF. Written as DNA, the CDR3 is TGCAGTGCGCTTAATATGGGACAGGGAAATTCACCCCTCCACTTT.

This chain uses TRBV20-1 with TRBJ1-5; D not certain. CDR3 length: 15 residues. Germline CDR1 DFQATT, CDR2 SNEGSKA (reference sequence). V was pared by 3 bases and J by 3 bases, with 15 bases between. CDR3 in amino acids: CSASLGNKVNQPQHF. Written as DNA, the CDR3 is TGCAGTGCTAGTCTGGGGAATAAGGTCAATCAGCCCCAGCATTTT.